Below, one TCR beta chain is given with its context. The record originates from a study of CD8 T cells in Susac syndrome. Reverse transcription of about 0.45 to 1 ug RNA used random hexamers. TCRdb reprocessed the immunoSEQ multiplex PCR reads with MiXCR, giving one entry per CDR3 protein. The sample lists approximately 70,000 distinct CDR3 sequences; under 96% were seen once. V shed 4 bases, J shed 7 bases, and the junction held 8 bases outside the gene matches. Germline assignment: CDR1 SQVTM and CDR2 ANQGSEA. The CDR3 contains 14 residues. The sequenced sample was CD4+ T cells from PBMCs. The sequence was obtained from a human donor with multiple sclerosis. The rearrangement joins TRBV29-1 to TRBJ1-4; TRBD1 agrees at 8 bases. The CDR3 region is CSVGAGGGGEKLFF. Here the CDR3 DNA reads TGCAGCGTTGGGGCAGGGGGCGGGGGTGAAAAACTGTTTTTT.